Below, 10 T cell receptor beta chains from the same sample are listed, as sequenced in a study of identical twins. In TCRdb, the 5' RACE reads were re-called with MiXCR into one record per CDR3 protein. Of over 600,000 distinct CDR3 sequences detected, 20% to 25% appear once; the ten largest clones hold about 4.5%. These data were also filed under a second study, of T cells expressing NK-cell markers.

Source material: PBMCs. These TCRs come from a woman between 18 and 30 years old in good health.

The table lists this clonotype with a few counts. The rearrangement joins TRBV12-3 or TRBV12-4 to TRBJ2-4; 7 positions match TRBD1. The CDR3 sequence is 14 residues long. V dropped 7 bases and J dropped 5; count of bases not matched to a gene: 8. The CDR3 region has the DNA TGTGCCAGCACCCAAGCAGGGACAGAAAACATTCAGTACTTC. Its translation is CASTQAGTENIQYF.

The chain links TRBV10-3 to TRBJ1-6; no clear D. V dropped 8 bases and J dropped 7 bases, with 12 bases sitting between them. The CDR3 length is 13 residues. The germline V gene encodes CDR1 ENHRY and CDR2 SYGVKD. CDR3: CAIGETDNSPLHF. The CDR3, as DNA: TGTGCCATCGGGGAGACGGACAATTCACCCCTCCACTTT.

The table lists this clonotype with a few counts. In DNA form, the CDR3 reads TGTGCCAGCAGCCGCCCCCCTTCCAATCAGCCCCAGCATTTT. Its translation is CASSRPPSNQPQHF. The chain links TRBV6-1 to TRBJ1-5; D remains unclear. Trimming stripped 6 bases from V and 3 bases from J, with 12 bases between. Germline CDR1 is MNHNS and CDR2 is SASEGT. There are 14 residues in the CDR3.

This clonotype has just a few counts. V and J are TRBV9 and TRBJ2-7, with D unresolved. The germline V and J ends were trimmed by 0 bases and 0 bases, with 10 bases remaining between them. The CDR3 is 15 amino acids. Germline V lookup: CDR1 SGDLS, CDR2 YYNGEE. The CDR3 nucleotides are TGTGCCAGCAGCGTAGCTCCAATTGCCTCCTACGAGCAGTACTTC. Translated, it gives CASSVAPIASYEQYF. Complete variable domain (other parts from reference TRBV9 and TRBJ2-7): DSGVTQTPKHLITATGQRVTLRCSPRSGDLSVYWYQQSLDQGLQFLIQYYNGEERAKGNILERFSAQQFPDLHSELNLSSLELGDSALYFCASSVAPIASYEQYFGPGTRLTVT.

J is TRBJ1-6 and V is TRBV4-3; D is unresolved. Germline lookup yields CDR1 LGHNA and CDR2 YSLEER. The CDR3 runs to 15 residues. The V and J ends lost 0 bases and 7 bases respectively, with 10 bases between them. DNA of the CDR3: TGCGCCAGCAGCCAAGATTCGGCCCCAAATTCACCCCTCCACTTT. This sequence encodes CASSQDSAPNSPLHF.

This clonotype has more than one count but fewer than ten. V and J are TRBV6-5 and TRBJ2-2; D unresolved. Trimming removed 8 bases at V and 7 bases at J, with 8 bases between. Germline CDR1 reads MNHEY; CDR2 reads SVGAGI. The CDR3 length is 11 residues. The CDR3 region has the DNA TGTGCCAGCTTGTGGAGCGGGGAGCTGTTTTTT. Translated: CASLWSGELFF.

This clonotype was seen repeatedly, ten times or more. The rearrangement links TRBV12-3 or TRBV12-4 to TRBJ1-3; no reliable D call. Trimming pared 3 bases from V and 4 bases from J, leaving 1 base between. This CDR3 has 11 residues. CDR3 region: CASSLGNTIYF. The CDR3 DNA is TGTGCCAGCAGTTTGGGAAACACCATATATTTT.

The V and J genes are TRBV7-2 and TRBJ2-5; D is possibly TRBD1 or TRBD2 (5 bases each). Germline loops: CDR1 SGHTA, CDR2 FQGNSA. Trimming shortened V by 2 bases and J by 5 bases, and 12 bases separated the two germline ends. The CDR3 sequence is 14 residues long. CDR3 sequence: CASSLTPGRETQYF. CDR3 DNA sequence: TGTGCCAGCAGCTTAACTCCGGGACGGGAGACCCAGTACTTC.

The chain recombines TRBV11-2 with TRBJ2-7, with 7 bases fitting TRBD2. Germline-derived CDR1 and CDR2 are SGHAT and FQNNGV. V shed 2 bases, J shed 0 bases, and the junction held 7 bases outside the gene matches. This CDR3 comprises 16 residues. In nucleotides, the CDR3 is TGTGCCAGCAGCTTATCGTCCACGGGGGGCTCCTACGAGCAGTACTTC. This gives the protein CASSLSSTGGSYEQYF.

V and J are TRBV5-1 and TRBJ2-7; 11 bases map to TRBD1. J gave up 7 bases and V 4 bases, and 10 bases lay outside the gene matches. There are 15 residues in the CDR3. Germline values: CDR1 SGHRS, CDR2 YFSETQ. This CDR3 reads CASSRTTGQGAEQYF. In DNA, the CDR3 is TGCGCCAGCAGCCGTACTACTGGACAGGGGGCGGAGCAGTACTTC.